The 9 T cell receptor beta chains presented below share a single source sample, sequenced in a study of identifying expanded T cells in peripheral blood. The protocol was immunoSEQ multiplex PCR, while the TCRdb copy is restricted to in-frame clones and leaves out a portion. In the table there are some 78,000 clones, 84% of which are singletons. Sequenced input: blood. These receptors all come from a person aged 18 to 75 in good health.

J is TRBJ2-7 and V is TRBV7-2; TRBD2 aligns across 12 bases. Trimming took 3 bases from V and 7 from J; bases not matched to a gene: 7. From germline, CDR1 is SGHTA and CDR2 FQGNSA. The CDR3 is 15 residues long. In DNA form, the CDR3 reads TGTGCCAGCAGCTTTCCTAGCGGGAGGGGAGGGGAGCAGTACTTC. Residues: CASSFPSGRGGEQYF. Using reference TRBV7-2 and TRBJ2-7 for the parts outside the CDR3, the full variable domain is GAGVSQSPSNKVTEKGKDVELRCDPISGHTALYWYRQSLGQGLEFLIYFQGNSAPDKSGLPSDRFSAERTGGSVSTLTIQRTQQEDSAVYLCASSFPSGRGGEQYFGPGTRLTVT.

The CDR3 region is CASSSYTGNTEAFF. The CDR3 bases are TGTGCCAGCAGTTCTTATACGGGTAACACTGAAGCTTTCTTT. This rearrangement joins TRBV28 to TRBJ1-1, with no clear D. CDR1 is MDHEN and CDR2 is SYDVKM in the germline V gene. V gave up 4 bases and J gave up 2 bases, with 11 bases separating them. This CDR3 has 14 residues. Looking up the rest from reference TRBV28 and TRBJ1-1 gives the full variable domain: DVKVTQSSRYLVKRTGEKVFLECVQDMDHENMFWYRQDPGLGLRLIYFSYDVKMKEKGDIPEGYSVSREKKERFSLILESASTNQTSMYLCASSSYTGNTEAFFGQGTRLTVV.

This chain joins TRBV15 and TRBJ1-5; TRBD1 matches at 7 bases. Germline V CDR1 and CDR2: LNHNV, YYDKDF (reference sequence). V dropped 1 base and J dropped 1; count of bases not matched to a gene: 1. This CDR3 spans 15 amino acids. The CDR3: CATSRGGQSNQPQHF. CDR3 DNA sequence: TGTGCCACCAGCAGAGGGGGACAGAGCAATCAGCCCCAGCATTTT.

The chain recombines TRBV7-2 with TRBJ2-7; a possible D gene is TRBD1 (5 bases). Germline V gives CDR1 SGHTA, CDR2 FQGNSA. This CDR3 comprises 14 residues. With 7 bases removed from V and 0 bases from J, the gap between germline ends came to 13 bases. CDR3 sequence reads: CASTLGHLSYEQYF. The CDR3 coding sequence is TGTGCCAGCACCCTGGGGCACCTCTCCTACGAGCAGTACTTC. Full variable domain (rest looked up from reference TRBV7-2 and TRBJ2-7): GAGVSQSPSNKVTEKGKDVELRCDPISGHTALYWYRQSLGQGLEFLIYFQGNSAPDKSGLPSDRFSAERTGGSVSTLTIQRTQQEDSAVYLCASTLGHLSYEQYFGPGTRLTVT.

The genes are TRBV5-6 and TRBJ1-1; TRBD1 aligns across 9 bases. Germline values: CDR1 SGHDT, CDR2 YYEEEE. The junction had 12 bases not matched to a gene; V was cut back by 3 bases and J by 6 bases. This CDR3 is 16 amino acids long. CDR3 nucleotide sequence: TGTGCCAGCAGCTACGACAGGGGGTTACTCACAGCTGAAGCTTTCTTT. Translation: CASSYDRGLLTAEAFF.

The J gene is TRBJ2-6, the V gene TRBV25-1, with 8 bases matching TRBD1. The CDR3 totals 17 residues. Germline V CDR1 and CDR2: MGHDK, SYGVNS. J lost 1 base, V lost 3 bases, and 5 bases had no gene match. The CDR3 DNA reads as TGTGCCAGCAGTGATTGGGACAGGTTATCTGGGGCCAACGTCCTGACTTTC. Translating it yields CASSDWDRLSGANVLTF.

V is TRBV27 and J is TRBJ1-5; the D gene is possibly TRBD1 (6 bases). Germline CDR1 reads MNHEY; CDR2 reads SMNVEV (reference sequence). This CDR3 spans 19 amino acids. Trimming removed 6 bases at V and 0 bases at J, with 24 bases between. The CDR3 DNA reads TGTGCCAGCAGCTCGGGGGGGGCGCGTTGGGGGAATAGCAATCAGCCCCAGCATTTT. Translated: CASSSGGARWGNSNQPQHF.

The gene calls are TRBV11-1 and TRBJ2-1; 13 bases agree with TRBD2. In germline, CDR1 is SGHAT, CDR2 FQDESV (reference sequence). The CDR3 totals 17 residues. Germline trimming cut 4 bases from V and 5 bases from J; bases unmatched to any gene: 8. The CDR3 DNA reads as TGTGCCAGCAGCTCCAGGACTAGCGGGAGTCCCAACAATGAGCAGTTCTTC. Protein: CASSSRTSGSPNNEQFF.

The chain joins TRBV19 to TRBJ2-7, with TRBD1 matching 7 bases. The ends lost 2 bases at V and 3 bases at J; junction bases unmatched: 1. The germline V gene has CDR1 LNHDA and CDR2 SQIVND (reference sequence). The CDR3 contains 13 residues. DNA of the CDR3: TGTGCCAGTAGTATACAGGGGGACTACGAGCAGTACTTC. Translated, it gives CASSIQGDYEQYF.